This TCR beta chain came from a study of chronic HIV infection and antiretroviral therapy (dated by TCRdb to about 2015). Turning to this clonotype: What antigen it recognizes has not been identified. Base qualities are missing; no much larger clone stands one base away.

Libraries were made using 5' RACE. Sequencing instrument: Illumina MiSeq. Through fastp at Q25 and MiXCR, TCRdb rebuilt clones from the public reads, retaining in-frame beta chains. All rows with the same CDR3 protein become a single entry with the most common DNA and genes. The sample records roughly 50,000 distinct CDR3 sequences, 15% to 20% of which are singletons. The ten largest make up approximately 3% of the sample. CDR1 and CDR2, per the germline V gene, are MDHEN and SYDVKM. Unmatched junction bases come to 13, with V trimmed by 5 bases and J by 0 bases. The CDR3 numbers 18 residues from cysteine through phenylalanine. The kept DNA is CDR3 alone, 54 bases in frame from the first base.

The sequencing input was peripheral blood. This clonotype was sampled from an adult who had HIV and had not received antiretroviral therapy, or was an uninfected healthy control (not recorded which). Recombination joined TRBV28 with TRBJ1-5, and TRBD1 aligns with 7 junction nucleotides. The CDR3 loop reads CASSPLTGSVYSNQPQHF. The bases are TGTGCCAGCAGTCCTTTGACAGGGTCCGTCTATAGCAATCAGCCCCAGCATTTT.